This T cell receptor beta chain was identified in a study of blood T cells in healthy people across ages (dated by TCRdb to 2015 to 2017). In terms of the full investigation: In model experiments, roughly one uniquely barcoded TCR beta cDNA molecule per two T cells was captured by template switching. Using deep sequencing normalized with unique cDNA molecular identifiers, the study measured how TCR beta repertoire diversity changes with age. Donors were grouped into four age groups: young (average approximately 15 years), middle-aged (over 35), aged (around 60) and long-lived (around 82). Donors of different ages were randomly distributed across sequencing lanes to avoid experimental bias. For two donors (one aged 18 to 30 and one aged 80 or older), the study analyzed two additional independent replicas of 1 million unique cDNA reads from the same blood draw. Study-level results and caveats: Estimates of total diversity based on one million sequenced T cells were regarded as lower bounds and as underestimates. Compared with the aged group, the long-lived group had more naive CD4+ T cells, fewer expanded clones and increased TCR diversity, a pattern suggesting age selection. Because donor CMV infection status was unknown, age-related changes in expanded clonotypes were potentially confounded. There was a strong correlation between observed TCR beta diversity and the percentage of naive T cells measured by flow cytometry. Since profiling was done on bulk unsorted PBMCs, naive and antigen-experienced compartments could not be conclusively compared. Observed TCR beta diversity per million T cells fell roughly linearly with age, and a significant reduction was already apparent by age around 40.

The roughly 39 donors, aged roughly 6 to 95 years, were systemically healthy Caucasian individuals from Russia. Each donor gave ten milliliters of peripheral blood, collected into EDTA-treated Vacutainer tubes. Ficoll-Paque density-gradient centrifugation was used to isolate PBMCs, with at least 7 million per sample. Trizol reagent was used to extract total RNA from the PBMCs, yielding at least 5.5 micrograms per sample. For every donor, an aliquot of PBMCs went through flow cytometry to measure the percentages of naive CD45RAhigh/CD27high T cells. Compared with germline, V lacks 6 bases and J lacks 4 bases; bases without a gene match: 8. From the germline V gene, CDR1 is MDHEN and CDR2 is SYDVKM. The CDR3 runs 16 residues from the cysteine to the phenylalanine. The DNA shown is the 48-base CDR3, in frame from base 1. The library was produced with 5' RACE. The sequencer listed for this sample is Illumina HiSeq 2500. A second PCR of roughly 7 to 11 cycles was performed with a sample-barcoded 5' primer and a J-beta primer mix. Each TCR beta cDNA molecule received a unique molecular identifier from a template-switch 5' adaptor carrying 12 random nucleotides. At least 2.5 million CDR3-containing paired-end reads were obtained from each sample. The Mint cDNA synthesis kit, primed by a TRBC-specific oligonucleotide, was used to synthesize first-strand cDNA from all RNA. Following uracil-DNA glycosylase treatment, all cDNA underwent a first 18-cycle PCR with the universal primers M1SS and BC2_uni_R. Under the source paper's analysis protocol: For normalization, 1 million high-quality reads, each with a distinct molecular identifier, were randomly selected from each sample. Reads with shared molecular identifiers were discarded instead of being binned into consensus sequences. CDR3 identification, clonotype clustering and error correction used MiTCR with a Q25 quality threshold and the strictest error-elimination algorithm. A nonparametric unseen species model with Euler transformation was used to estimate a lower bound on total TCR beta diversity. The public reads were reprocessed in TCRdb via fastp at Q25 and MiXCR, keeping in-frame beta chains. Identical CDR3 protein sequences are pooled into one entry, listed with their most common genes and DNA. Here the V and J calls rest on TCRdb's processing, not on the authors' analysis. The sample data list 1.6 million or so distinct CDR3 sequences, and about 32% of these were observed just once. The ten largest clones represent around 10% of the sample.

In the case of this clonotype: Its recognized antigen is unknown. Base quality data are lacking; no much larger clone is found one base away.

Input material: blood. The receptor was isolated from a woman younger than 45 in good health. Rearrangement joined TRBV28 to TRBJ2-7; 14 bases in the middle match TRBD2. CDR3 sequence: CASRMQGLAGVYEQYF. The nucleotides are TGTGCCAGCAGGATGCAGGGACTAGCGGGAGTATACGAGCAGTACTTC. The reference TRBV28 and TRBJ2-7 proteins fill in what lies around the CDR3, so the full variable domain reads DVKVTQSSRYLVKRTGEKVFLECVQDMDHENMFWYRQDPGLGLRLIYFSYDVKMKEKGDIPEGYSVSREKKERFSLILESASTNQTSMYLCASRMQGLAGVYEQYFGPGTRLTVT.